This note documents a single TCR beta chain sequence. This specimen comes from a study of spatial heterogeneity in lung cancer. Overall study context: Detected beta-chain sequences consistently exceeded alpha-chain sequences. As counted in raw reads, each unique TCR and UMI combination appeared more than ten times on average.

V trimming: 4 bases; J trimming: 4 bases; junction bases outside the gene matches: 6. Germline CDR1 DFQATT, CDR2 SNEGSKA (reference sequence). CDR3 length equals 13 residues. Time point defined: blood at routine non-recurrence follow-up after resection. From tumor, nontumor lung or frozen PBMC, whole RNA was taken unsorted for sequencing. From the 5' RACE reads, TCRdb called clonotypes with MiXCR, one entry per CDR3 protein. The sample records about 43,000 distinct CDR3 sequences, approximately 22% being singletons. The sample in question was PBMCs, obtained at follow-up. The chain employs TRBV20-1 and TRBJ2-5, with TRBD2 identical over 7 bases. The source of this sequence is a female donor with early-stage non-small cell lung cancer. The DNA of the CDR3 is TGCAGTGCTAAGACCGGGACTATAGAGACCCAGTACTTC. The encoded protein is CSAKTGTIETQYF.